This TCR beta chain came from a study of cytomegalovirus exposure and HLA in healthy donors. At the level of the study: Unique TCR beta sequences numbering approximately 100 million came from 190 million or so T cells in an earlier analysis. Overall study results and limits: There were some public TCRs occurring in many donors, but most TCR sequences were rare. What a later analysis reportedly showed was that an Asian-associated ancestry cluster had fewer N-insertions than the approximately 720-donor mean. Presence/absence analyses supposed approximately even sequencing depth among donors.

PCR employed 60 Vbeta and 13 Jbeta primers. The table came from immunoSEQ multiplex PCR; TCRdb's copy has only in-frame clones and leaves some out. The top ten clones hold approximately 15% of a sample with more than 130,000 clones, 70% to 75% of them seen once. The length of the CDR3 is 15 residues. This clone came up a few times. Its antigen is currently unknown. The sequence derives from a human donor in good health. The J gene is TRBJ1-5, the V gene TRBV21-1. TRBV21-1 is designated a pseudogene. The source material was PBMCs. CDR3 residues: CASSKAGGGDQPQHF. The CDR3 DNA reads TGTGCCAGCAGCAAAGCGGGCGGGGGGGATCAGCCCCAGCATTTT.